This TCR beta chain was documented in a study of control samples from healthy donors and cancer patients. Sequencing used immunoSEQ multiplex PCR; TCRdb keeps in-frame clones, though not all of them. Of under 200,000 clones listed, just under 95% are singletons. Sequencing was done on a sample of blood. This TCR was sampled from a woman aged 40 to 50 in good health.

The CDR3 reads CASGLGGGPSYEQYF. CDR3 DNA sequence: TGTGCTAGTGGTTTGGGCGGGGGCCCCTCTTACGAGCAGTACTTC. The chain combines TRBV12-5 with TRBJ2-7; D might be TRBD2 (7 bases). This CDR3 comprises 15 residues. V was trimmed by 1 base and J by 4 bases, leaving 14 bases between them. Germline V gene lookup returns CDR1 LGHNT and CDR2 FRNRAP.